The 5 T cell receptor beta chains below were found in one sample sequenced in a study of T-cell reconstitution after alpha-beta-depleted transplantation in children. Unique molecular identifiers were built into the TCRbeta library. TCRdb processed the PCR reads anew with MiXCR; each CDR3 protein has one entry. The sample has around 200,000 distinct CDR3 sequences, about 9.2% seen once. Sequenced material: PBMCs from the stem cell graft donor, taken from the stem cell graft. The receptor set was obtained from a human donor who donated a stem cell graft to a child with acute lymphoblastic leukemia.

This clonotype has a handful of counts. This chain joins TRBV18 and TRBJ1-1; 7 nucleotides agree with TRBD1. The germline V gene has CDR1 KGHSH and CDR2 LQKENI. V gave up 3 bases and J gave up 4 bases; unmatched junction bases: 5. This CDR3 has 14 residues. In nucleotides, the CDR3 is TGTGCCAGCTCACCTCAGGGGGACGGCACTGAAGCTTTCTTT. It encodes CASSPQGDGTEAFF.

Comments on this clonotype: A much larger clone differs by one base, so this may be a read error. This chain uses TRBV20-1 with TRBJ1-2, with 8 positions matching TRBD1. There are 13 residues in the CDR3. CDR1 DFQATT and CDR2 SNEGSKA come from the germline V gene (reference sequence). The CDR3 DNA reads as TGCAGTGCTGAAGACAGGGGAAACTATGGCTTCACCTTC. It translates to CSAEDRGNYGFTF.

This clonotype was counted between two and nine times. This sequence joins TRBV6-5 and TRBJ1-5; D ambiguous. This CDR3 contains 18 residues. Germline CDR1 reads MNHEY; CDR2 reads SVGAGI. Trimming cost V 4 bases and J 4 bases, with 23 bases left between them. The CDR3 region is CASSSLEQTKQFNQPQHF. CDR3 nucleotide sequence: TGTGCCAGCAGTTCCTTAGAGCAGACAAAGCAATTTAATCAGCCCCAGCATTTT.

The J gene is TRBJ1-2, the V gene TRBV5-1; D unclear. The CDR3 loop spans 15 amino acids. V gave up 0 bases and J gave up 3 bases, with 12 bases separating them. In germline, CDR1 is SGHRS, CDR2 YFSETQ. This CDR3 is CASSLDFRDYYGYTF. DNA of the CDR3: TGCGCCAGCAGCTTGGACTTTAGGGATTACTATGGCTACACCTTC.

This clonotype was observed at least ten times. V is TRBV29-1 and J is TRBJ2-5; D gene uncertain. The CDR3 has 13 residues. With 4 bases removed from V and 4 bases from J, the gap between germline ends came to 13 bases. Germline CDR1 is SQVTM and CDR2 is ANQGSEA. In DNA form, the CDR3 reads TGCAGCGTTGTTCCAGTTGGGGTAGAGACCCAGTACTTC. This translates into CSVVPVGVETQYF.